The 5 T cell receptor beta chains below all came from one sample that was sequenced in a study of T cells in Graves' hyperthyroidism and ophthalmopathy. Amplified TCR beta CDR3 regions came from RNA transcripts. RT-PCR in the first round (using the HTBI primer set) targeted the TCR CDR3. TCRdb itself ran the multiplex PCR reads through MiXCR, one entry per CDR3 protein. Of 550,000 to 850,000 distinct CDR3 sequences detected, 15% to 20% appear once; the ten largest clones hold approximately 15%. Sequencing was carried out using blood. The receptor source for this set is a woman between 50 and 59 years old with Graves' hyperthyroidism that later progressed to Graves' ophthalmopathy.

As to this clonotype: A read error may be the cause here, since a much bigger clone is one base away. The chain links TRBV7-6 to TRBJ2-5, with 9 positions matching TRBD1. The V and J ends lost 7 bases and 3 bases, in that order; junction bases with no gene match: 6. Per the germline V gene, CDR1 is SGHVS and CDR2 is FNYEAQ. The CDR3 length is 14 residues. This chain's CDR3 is CASITRTGEETQYF. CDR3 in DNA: TGTGCCAGCATCACCCGGACAGGGGAAGAGACCCAGTACTTC.

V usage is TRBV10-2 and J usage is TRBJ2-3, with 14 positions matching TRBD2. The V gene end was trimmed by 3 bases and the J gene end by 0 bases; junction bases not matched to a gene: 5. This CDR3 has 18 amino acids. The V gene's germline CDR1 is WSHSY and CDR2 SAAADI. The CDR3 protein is CASSDWTSGGLSTDTQYF. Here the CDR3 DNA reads TGCGCCAGCAGTGACTGGACTAGCGGGGGGCTTAGCACAGATACGCAGTATTTT.

CDR3 in amino acids: CASRRGRTNTEAFF. The CDR3 DNA sequence: TGTGCCAGTAGACGGGGCAGGACGAACACTGAAGCTTTCTTT. The rearrangement links TRBV19 to TRBJ1-1; D may be TRBD1 (5 bases). Germline-derived CDR1 and CDR2 are LNHDA and SQIVND (reference sequence). This CDR3 spans 14 amino acids. V was trimmed by 6 bases and J by 1 base, leaving 12 bases between them. Full variable domain (missing parts from reference TRBV19 and TRBJ1-1): DGGITQSPKYLFRKEGQNVTLSCEQNLNHDAMYWYRQDPGQGLRLIYYSQIVNDFQKGDIAEGYSVSREKKESFPLTVTSAQKNPTAFYLCASRRGRTNTEAFFGQGTRLTVV.

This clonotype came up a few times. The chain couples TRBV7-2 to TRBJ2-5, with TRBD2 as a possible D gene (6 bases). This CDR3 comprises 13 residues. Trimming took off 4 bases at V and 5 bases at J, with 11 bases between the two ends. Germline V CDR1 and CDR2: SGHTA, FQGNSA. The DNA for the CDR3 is TGTGCCAGCAGCTCGCAGGAGGGGGAGACCCAGTACTTC. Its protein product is CASSSQEGETQYF.

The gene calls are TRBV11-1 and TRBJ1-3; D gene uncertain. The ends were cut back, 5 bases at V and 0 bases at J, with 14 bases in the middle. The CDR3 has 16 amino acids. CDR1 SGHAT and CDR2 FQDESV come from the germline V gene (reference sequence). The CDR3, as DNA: TGTGCCAGCAGCCACATCGGGTTATTCTCTGGAAACACCATATATTTT. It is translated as CASSHIGLFSGNTIYF.